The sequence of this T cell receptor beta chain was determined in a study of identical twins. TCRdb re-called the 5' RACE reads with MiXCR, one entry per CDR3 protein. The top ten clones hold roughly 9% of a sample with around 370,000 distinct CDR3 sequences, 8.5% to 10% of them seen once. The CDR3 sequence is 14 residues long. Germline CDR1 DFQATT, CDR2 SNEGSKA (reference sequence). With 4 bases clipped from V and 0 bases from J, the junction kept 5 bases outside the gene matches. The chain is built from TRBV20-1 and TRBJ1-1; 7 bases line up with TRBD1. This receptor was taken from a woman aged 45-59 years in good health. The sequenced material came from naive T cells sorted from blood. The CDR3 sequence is CSANDRALNTEAFF. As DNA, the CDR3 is TGCAGTGCTAACGACAGGGCCCTGAACACTGAAGCTTTCTTT.